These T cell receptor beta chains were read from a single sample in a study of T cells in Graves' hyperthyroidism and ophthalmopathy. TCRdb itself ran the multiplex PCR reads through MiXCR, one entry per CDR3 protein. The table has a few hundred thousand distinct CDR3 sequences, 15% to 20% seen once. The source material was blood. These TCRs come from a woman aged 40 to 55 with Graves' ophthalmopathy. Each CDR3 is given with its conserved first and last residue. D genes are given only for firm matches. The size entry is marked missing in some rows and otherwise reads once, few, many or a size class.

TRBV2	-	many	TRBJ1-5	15	CASSQTQGIMEPQHF	TGTGCCAGCAGTCAAACACAGGGAATCATGGAGCCCCAGCATTTT
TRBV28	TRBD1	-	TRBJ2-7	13	CASEQGDKREQYF	TGTGCCAGCGAACAGGGGGATAAACGAGAGCAGTACTTC
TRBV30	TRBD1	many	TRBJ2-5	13	CAWAKGAGETQYF	TGTGCCTGGGCTAAGGGGGCCGGTGAGACCCAGTACTTC
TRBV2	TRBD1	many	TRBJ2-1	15	CASTLGQSSYNEQFF	TGTGCCAGCACCCTGGGACAGAGCTCCTACAATGAGCAGTTCTTC
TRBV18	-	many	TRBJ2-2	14	CASSPNDATGELFF	TGTGCCAGCTCACCAAATGACGCCACCGGGGAGCTGTTTTTT
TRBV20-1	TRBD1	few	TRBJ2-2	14	CSAGTGRNTGELFF	TGCAGTGCCGGGACAGGGAGGAACACCGGGGAGCTGTTTTTT
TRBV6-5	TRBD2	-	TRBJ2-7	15	CASSYSGLAGHEQYF	TGTGCCAGCAGTTACTCGGGGCTAGCGGGACACGAGCAGTACTTC
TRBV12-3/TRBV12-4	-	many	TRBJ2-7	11	CASSTAGEQYF	TGTGCCAGCAGTACCGCGGGGGAGCAGTACTTC
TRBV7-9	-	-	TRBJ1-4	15	CASSLVPNQGEKLFF	TGTGCCAGCAGCTTAGTCCCCAATCAAGGGGAAAAACTGTTTTTT
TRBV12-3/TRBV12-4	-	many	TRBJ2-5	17	CASSLGSGTRRGETQYF	TGTGCCAGCAGTTTAGGGTCTGGGACAAGGCGAGGGGAGACCCAGTACTTC
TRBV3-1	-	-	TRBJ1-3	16	CASSQDLRPSGNTIYF	TGTGCCAGCAGCCAAGATCTCCGACCCTCTGGAAACACCATATATTTT
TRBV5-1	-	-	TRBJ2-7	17	CASSSNLGQTSAYEQYF	TGCGCCAGCAGCTCTAATTTAGGACAGACCTCCGCTTACGAGCAGTACTTC
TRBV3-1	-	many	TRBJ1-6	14	CASSQGHSGSPLHF	TGTGCCAGCAGCCAAGGGCACAGCGGTTCACCCCTCCACTTT
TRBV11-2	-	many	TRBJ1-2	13	CASSPIDNYGYTF	TGTGCCAGCAGCCCTATTGATAACTATGGCTACACCTTC
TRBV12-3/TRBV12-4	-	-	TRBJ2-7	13	CASSPETDYEQYF	TGTGCCAGCAGTCCTGAGACAGACTACGAGCAGTACTTC
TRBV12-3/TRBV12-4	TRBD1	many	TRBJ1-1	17	CASSWGQGARVDTEAFF	TGTGCCAGCAGCTGGGGACAGGGGGCTAGGGTGGACACTGAAGCTTTCTTT
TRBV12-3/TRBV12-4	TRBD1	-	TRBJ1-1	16	CASNPGQGGWNTEAFF	TGTGCCAGCAACCCGGGACAGGGTGGTTGGAACACTGAAGCTTTCTTT
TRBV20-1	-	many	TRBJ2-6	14	CSARVFSGANVLTF	TGCAGTGCTAGAGTTTTCTCTGGGGCCAACGTCCTGACTTTC
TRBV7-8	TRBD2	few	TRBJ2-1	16	CASSFSLGTSGLIEFF	TGTGCCAGCAGCTTTTCTTTGGGGACTAGCGGGCTTATAGAGTTCTTC
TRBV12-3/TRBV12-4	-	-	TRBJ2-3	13	CASLNRESDTQYF	TGTGCCAGCCTAAACAGGGAATCAGATACGCAGTATTTT
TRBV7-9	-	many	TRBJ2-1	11	CASDGHNEQFF	TGTGCTAGTGACGGGCACAATGAGCAGTTCTTC
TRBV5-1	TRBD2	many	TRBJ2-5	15	CASSLSGRYQETQYF	TGCGCCAGCAGCTTGAGCGGGAGGTACCAAGAGACCCAGTACTTC
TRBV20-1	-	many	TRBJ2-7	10	CSALHYEQYF	TGCAGTGCGCTCCATTACGAGCAGTACTTC
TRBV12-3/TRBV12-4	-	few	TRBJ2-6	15	CASSLTSSGANVLTF	TGTGCCAGCAGTTTAACTAGTTCGGGGGCCAACGTCCTGACTTTC
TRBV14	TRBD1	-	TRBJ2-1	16	CASSQDVGQNYNEQFF	TGTGCCAGCAGCCAAGATGTGGGACAGAACTACAATGAGCAGTTCTTC
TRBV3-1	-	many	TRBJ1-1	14	CASSPLGGGTEAFF	TGTGCCAGCAGTCCCCTGGGCGGAGGCACTGAAGCTTTCTTT
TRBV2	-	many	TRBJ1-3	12	CASIDRGNTIYF	TGTGCCAGCATTGACAGGGGAAACACCATATATTTT
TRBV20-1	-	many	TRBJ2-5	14	CSAQNPDRGETQYF	TGCAGTGCTCAAAACCCGGACAGAGGCGAGACCCAGTACTTC
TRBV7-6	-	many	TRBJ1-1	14	CASSTRESYTEAFF	TGTGCCAGCAGCACTCGGGAGTCGTACACTGAAGCTTTCTTT
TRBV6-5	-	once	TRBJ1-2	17	CASSYSGDNLPRRGYTF	TGTGCCAGCAGTTACTCAGGGGACAATCTACCCCGGCGTGGCTACACCTTC
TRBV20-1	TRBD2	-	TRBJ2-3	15	CSARSQRGLPDTQYF	TGCAGTGCTAGATCCCAGCGGGGGCTCCCGGATACGCAGTATTTT
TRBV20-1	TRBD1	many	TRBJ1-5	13	CSAGQGGNQPQHF	TGCAGTGCTGGACAGGGCGGCAATCAGCCCCAGCATTTT
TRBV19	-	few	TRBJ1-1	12	CASSLGHAEAFF	TGTGCCAGTAGTCTCGGACACGCTGAAGCTTTCTTT
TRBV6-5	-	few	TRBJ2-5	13	CASSERPVGTQYF	TGCGCCAGCAGTGAAAGGCCAGTAGGGACCCAGTACTTC
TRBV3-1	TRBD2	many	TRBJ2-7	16	CASSQGGLAGVYEQYF	TGTGCCAGCAGCCAAGGGGGACTAGCGGGGGTCTACGAGCAGTACTTC
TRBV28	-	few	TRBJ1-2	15	CASSGGGSLNYGYTF	TGTGCCAGCAGCGGGGGGGGGAGTCTCAACTATGGCTACACCTTC
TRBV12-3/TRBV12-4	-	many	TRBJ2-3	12	CASSFFTDTQYF	TGTGCCAGCAGTTTTTTCACAGATACGCAGTATTTT
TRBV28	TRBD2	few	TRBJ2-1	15	CASSRRAGGGHEQFF	TGTGCCAGCAGCCGACGGGCGGGAGGGGGGCATGAGCAGTTCTTC
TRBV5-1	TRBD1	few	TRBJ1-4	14	CASSPWQGAEKLFF	TGCGCCAGCAGCCCGTGGCAGGGGGCCGAAAAACTGTTTTTT
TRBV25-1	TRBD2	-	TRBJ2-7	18	CASSSDRQAGGPRYEQYF	TGTGCCAGCAGTTCGGACAGACAAGCGGGAGGGCCTCGGTACGAGCAGTACTTC
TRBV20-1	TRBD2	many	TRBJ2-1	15	CSARLAGGPYNEQFF	TGCAGTGCAAGACTAGCGGGGGGGCCCTACAATGAGCAGTTCTTC
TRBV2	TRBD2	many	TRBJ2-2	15	CASSWGLVTTGELFF	TGTGCCAGCAGCTGGGGACTAGTAACTACCGGGGAGCTGTTTTTT
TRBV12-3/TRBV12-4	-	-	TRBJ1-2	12	CASTRRQGNYTF	TGTGCCAGCACCCGGCGTCAGGGTAACTACACCTTC
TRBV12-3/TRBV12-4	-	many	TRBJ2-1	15	CASSLSGASYNEQFF	TGTGCCAGCAGCTTATCGGGGGCCTCCTACAATGAGCAGTTCTTC
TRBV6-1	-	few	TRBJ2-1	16	CASSEYGEDRGNEQFF	TGTGCCAGCAGTGAATATGGTGAGGACCGAGGGAATGAGCAGTTCTTC
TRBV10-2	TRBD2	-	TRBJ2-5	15	CASRAWDYLQETQYF	TGCGCCAGCAGGGCATGGGACTATTTACAAGAGACCCAGTACTTC
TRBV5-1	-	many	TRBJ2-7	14	CASSLIPQSYEQYF	TGCGCCAGCAGCTTGATCCCTCAATCCTACGAGCAGTACTTC
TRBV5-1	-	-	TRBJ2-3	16	CASSPAIAASTDTQYF	TGCGCCAGCAGCCCTGCTATAGCGGCTAGCACAGATACGCAGTATTTT
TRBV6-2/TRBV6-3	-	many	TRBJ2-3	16	CASRGMHATSTDTQYF	TGTGCCAGCAGGGGGATGCACGCCACTAGCACAGATACGCAGTATTTT
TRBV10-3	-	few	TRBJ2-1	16	CAISDLVSGGNNEQFF	TGTGCCATCAGTGACCTTGTGTCCGGCGGAAACAATGAGCAGTTCTTC
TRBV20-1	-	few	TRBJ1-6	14	CSAKDSLYNSPLHF	TGCAGTGCTAAGGACAGTCTCTATAATTCACCCCTCCACTTT
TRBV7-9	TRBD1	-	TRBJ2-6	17	CASSRGQGLAGANVLTF	TGTGCCAGCAGTCGGGGACAGGGGTTGGCTGGGGCCAACGTCCTGACTTTC
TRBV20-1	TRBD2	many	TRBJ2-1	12	CSATGTSNEQFF	TGCAGTGCCACCGGGACTAGCAATGAGCAGTTCTTC
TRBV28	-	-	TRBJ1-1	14	CASRSTIMNTAAFF	TGTGCCAGCAGGTCAACGATTATGAACACTGCAGCTTTCTTT
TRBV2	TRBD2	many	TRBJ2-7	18	CASSESLAGPLTIYEQYF	TGTGCCAGCAGTGAAAGCCTAGCGGGTCCATTAACTATCTACGAGCAGTACTTC
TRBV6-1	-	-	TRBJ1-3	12	CASSSTSPTIYF	TGTGCCAGCAGTTCAACCTCTCCGACCATATATTTT
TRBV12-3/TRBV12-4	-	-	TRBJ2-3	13	CASGEGALDTQYF	TGTGCCAGCGGGGAGGGGGCATTGGATACGCAGTATTTT
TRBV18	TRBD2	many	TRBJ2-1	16	CASSPRSGRSYNEQFF	TGTGCCAGCTCACCACGTAGCGGGAGGTCCTACAATGAGCAGTTCTTC